These 13 T cell receptor beta chains were sequenced from one sample in a study of PD-1 blockade in classical Hodgkin lymphoma. Autologous stem cell transplantation was followed by relapse in every patient, and brentuximab vedotin exposure varied. The table came from immunoSEQ multiplex PCR; TCRdb's copy has only in-frame clones and leaves some out. The sample consists of under 30,000 clones, under 70% of them appearing once. Specimen: peripheral blood mononuclear cells (PBMCs), collected before the second cycle of nivolumab. These receptors were obtained from a human donor with classical Hodgkin lymphoma.

The chain couples TRBV4-1 to TRBJ2-7; TRBD2 aligns across 11 bases. Germline lookup yields CDR1 MGHRA and CDR2 YSYEKL. The CDR3 is 16 residues long. V gave up 4 bases and J gave up 4 bases; unmatched junction bases: 9. CDR3 residues: CASSPTLAGGPYEQYV. CDR3 DNA sequence: TGCGCCAGCAGCCCCACATTAGCGGGGGGGCCTTACGAGCAGTACGTC.

The J gene is TRBJ1-2, the V gene TRBV13; TRBD1 matches 10 bases. Losses at the gene ends were 5 bases for V and 3 bases for J; bases not matched to a gene: 3. The germline CDR1 and CDR2 sequences are PRHDT and FYEKMQ (reference sequence). This CDR3 is 14 amino acids long. CDR3: CASSHGTGDYGYTF. The CDR3, as DNA: TGTGCCAGCAGCCATGGGACAGGGGACTATGGCTACACCTTC.

V and J are TRBV19 and TRBJ1-1; the D is unclear. The CDR3 length is 13 residues. CDR1 and CDR2 from the germline V gene are LNHDA and SQIVND (reference sequence). Trimming cost V 1 base and J 6 bases, with 9 bases left between them. The CDR3 loop is CASSIVDGSEAFF. In DNA form, the CDR3 reads TGTGCCAGTAGTATAGTGGACGGATCTGAAGCTTTCTTT.

The rearrangement uses TRBV21-1 and TRBJ2-3; TRBD2, as called in the table, went unchecked against the DNA. TRBV21-1 is a recognized pseudogene. CDR3 length equals 19 residues. The CDR3 sequence: CASSKVYSGGFFSTDTQYF. The CDR3 nucleotides are TGTGCCAGCAGCAAAGTGTATAGCGGGGGATTTTTTAGCACAGATACGCAGTATTTT.

V usage is TRBV5-1 and J usage is TRBJ2-1; D ambiguous. V lost 4 bases and J lost 5, with 16 bases in between. The germline V gene encodes CDR1 SGHRS and CDR2 YFSETQ. The CDR3 has 15 amino acids. The DNA of the CDR3 is TGCGCCAGCAGCCAAGAAATAGGGTTGGACAATGAGCAGTTCTTC. Protein sequence: CASSQEIGLDNEQFF.

The chain uses TRBV7-9 and TRBJ1-5; D gene ambiguous. The CDR3 covers 13 residues. Germline lookup yields CDR1 SEHNR and CDR2 FQNEAQ (reference sequence). Trimming pared 8 bases from V and 5 bases from J, leaving 13 bases between. In nucleotides, the CDR3 is TGTGCCAGCGGGGTTGGGGAAGATCAGCCCCAGCATTTT. Translated: CASGVGEDQPQHF.

The chain employs TRBV5-1 and TRBJ2-5; the D gene is possibly TRBD1 (5 bases). The better agreement between TRBJ2-7 and the DNA end casts doubt on the J call. The CDR3 covers 15 residues. CDR1 is SGHRS, CDR2 YFSETQ, per germline. The CDR3 loop reads CASSQDSSPSYEQYF. DNA for the CDR3: TGCGCCAGCAGCCAAGACAGTTCTCCCTCCTACGAGCAGTACTTC.

The chain employs TRBV6-6 and TRBJ1-2; D unclear. Per germline, CDR1 MNHNY and CDR2 SVGAGI (reference sequence). The CDR3 has 13 residues. V was clipped by 7 bases and J by 8 bases, with 17 bases between them. CDR3 region: CASTSGPPGGYTF. CDR3 bases: TGTGCCAGCACCTCCGGGCCTCCCGGGGGCTACACCTTC.

This clone has more than one count but fewer than ten. V gene TRBV21-1 combines with J gene TRBJ2-2; the tabulated D call, TRBD1, remains unverified against the DNA. TRBV21-1 is annotated as a pseudogene. This CDR3 contains 18 residues. The CDR3 loop reads CASSKVRGWTGNTGELFF. In DNA, the CDR3 is TGTGCCAGCAGCAAAGTTCGGGGATGGACAGGGAACACCGGGGAGCTGTTTTTT.

The genes are TRBV4-1 and TRBJ2-5, with unresolved D. There are 15 residues in the CDR3. V gave up 2 bases and J gave up 2 bases, with 12 bases separating them. CDR1 and CDR2 from the germline V gene are MGHRA and YSYEKL. The chain's CDR3 is CASSQFDMGQETQYF. Here the CDR3 DNA reads TGCGCCAGCAGCCAATTTGACATGGGGCAAGAGACCCAGTACTTC.

The chain combines TRBV21-1 with TRBJ2-7. TRBV21-1 counts as a pseudogene. The CDR3 has 12 residues. The CDR3 DNA is TGTGCCAGGATTACGATCTCCTACGAGCAGTACTTC. Translating it yields CARITISYEQYF.

The J gene is TRBJ1-2, the V gene TRBV7-2; 10 positions agree with TRBD1. CDR3 length: 14 amino acids. The V gene end was trimmed by 11 bases and the J gene end by 4 bases; junction bases not matched to a gene: 10. Germline lookup yields CDR1 SGHTA and CDR2 FQGNSA. CDR3 DNA sequence: TGTGCCCAAGCGCCCGACAGGGGGCCCTATGGCTACACCTTC. Residues: CAQAPDRGPYGYTF. Looking up the rest from reference TRBV7-2 and TRBJ1-2 gives the full variable domain: GAGVSQSPSNKVTEKGKDVELRCDPISGHTALYWYRQSLGQGLEFLIYFQGNSAPDKSGLPSDRFSAERTGGSVSTLTIQRTQQEDSAVYLCAQAPDRGPYGYTFGSGTRLTVV.

This clone was detected only a few times. The V and J genes are TRBV5-1 and TRBJ1-1; the D gene is possibly TRBD1 (6 bases). Germline V gene sequence: CDR1 SGHRS, CDR2 YFSETQ. This CDR3 has 14 residues. V lost 3 bases and J 3 bases, leaving 12 bases between the germline ends. The CDR3 loop reads CASSSNGQYTEAFF. The CDR3 DNA follows: TGCGCCAGCAGCTCCAACGGACAGTACACTGAAGCTTTCTTT.